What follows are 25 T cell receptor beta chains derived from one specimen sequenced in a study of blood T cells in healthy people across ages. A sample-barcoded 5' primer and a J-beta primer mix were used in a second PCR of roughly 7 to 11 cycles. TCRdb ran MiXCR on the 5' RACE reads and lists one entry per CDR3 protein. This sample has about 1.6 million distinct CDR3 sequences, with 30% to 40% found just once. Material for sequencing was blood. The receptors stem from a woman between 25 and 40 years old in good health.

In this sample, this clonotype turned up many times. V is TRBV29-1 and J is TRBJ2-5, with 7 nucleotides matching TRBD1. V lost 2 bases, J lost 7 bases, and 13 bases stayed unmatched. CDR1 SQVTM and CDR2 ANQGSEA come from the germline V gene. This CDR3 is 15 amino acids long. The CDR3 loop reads CSVENVGQGVRTQYF. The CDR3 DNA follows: TGCAGCGTTGAAAACGTCGGGCAGGGGGTACGGACCCAGTACTTC.

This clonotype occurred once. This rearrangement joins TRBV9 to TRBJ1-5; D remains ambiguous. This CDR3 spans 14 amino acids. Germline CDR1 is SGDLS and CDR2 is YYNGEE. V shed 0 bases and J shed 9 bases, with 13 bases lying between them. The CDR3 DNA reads TGTGCCAGCAGCGTAGATACAGCCATGGGGCCCCAGCATTTT. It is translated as CASSVDTAMGPQHF. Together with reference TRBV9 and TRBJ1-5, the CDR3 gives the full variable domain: DSGVTQTPKHLITATGQRVTLRCSPRSGDLSVYWYQQSLDQGLQFLIQYYNGEERAKGNILERFSAQQFPDLHSELNLSSLELGDSALYFCASSVDTAMGPQHFGDGTRLSIL.

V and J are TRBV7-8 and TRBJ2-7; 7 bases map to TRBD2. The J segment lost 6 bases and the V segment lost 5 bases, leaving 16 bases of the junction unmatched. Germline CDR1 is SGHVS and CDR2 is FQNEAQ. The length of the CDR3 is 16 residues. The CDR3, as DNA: TGTGCCAGCAGCCAGGCCAGCGGGAAAGATCCGGGCGAGCAGTACTTC. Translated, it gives CASSQASGKDPGEQYF.

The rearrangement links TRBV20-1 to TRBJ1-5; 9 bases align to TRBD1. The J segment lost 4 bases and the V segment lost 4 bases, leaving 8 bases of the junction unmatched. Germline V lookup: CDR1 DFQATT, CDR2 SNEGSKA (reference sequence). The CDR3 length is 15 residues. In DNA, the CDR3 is TGCAGTGCTATAACCGCCGGGACAGGGAATCAGCCCCAGCATTTT. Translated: CSAITAGTGNQPQHF.

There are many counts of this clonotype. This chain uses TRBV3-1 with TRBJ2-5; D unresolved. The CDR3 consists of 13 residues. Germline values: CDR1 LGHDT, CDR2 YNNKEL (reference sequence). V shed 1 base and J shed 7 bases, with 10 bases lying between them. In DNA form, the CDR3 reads TGTGCCAGCAGCCAAGCAGGCCCCGGGACCCAGTACTTC. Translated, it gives CASSQAGPGTQYF.

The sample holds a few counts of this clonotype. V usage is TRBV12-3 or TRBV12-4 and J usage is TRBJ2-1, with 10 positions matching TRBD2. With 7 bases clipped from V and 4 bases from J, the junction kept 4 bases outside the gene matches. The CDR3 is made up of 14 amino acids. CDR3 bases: TGTGCCAGCATAGCGGGGGGTCAGTACAATGAGCAGTTCTTC. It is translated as CASIAGGQYNEQFF.

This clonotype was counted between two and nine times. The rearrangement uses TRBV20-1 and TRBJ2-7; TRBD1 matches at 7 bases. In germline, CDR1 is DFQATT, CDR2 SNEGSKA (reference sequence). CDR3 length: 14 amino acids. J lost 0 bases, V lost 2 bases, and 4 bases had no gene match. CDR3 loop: CSARMDRTSYEQYF. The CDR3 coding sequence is TGCAGTGCTAGAATGGACAGGACCTCCTACGAGCAGTACTTC.

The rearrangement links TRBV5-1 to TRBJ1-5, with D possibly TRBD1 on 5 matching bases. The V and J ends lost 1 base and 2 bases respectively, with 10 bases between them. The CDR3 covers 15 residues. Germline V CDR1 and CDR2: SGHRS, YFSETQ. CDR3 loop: CASSLSGDGNQPQHF. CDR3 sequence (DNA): TGCGCCAGCAGCTTGTCGGGGGACGGCAATCAGCCCCAGCATTTT.

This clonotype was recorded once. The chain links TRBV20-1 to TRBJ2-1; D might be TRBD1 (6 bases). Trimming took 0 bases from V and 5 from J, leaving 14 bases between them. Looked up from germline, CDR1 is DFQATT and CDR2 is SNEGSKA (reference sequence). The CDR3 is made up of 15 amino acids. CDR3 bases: TGCAGTGCTAGAGATCACGGTAGGACAGACAATGAGCAGTTCTTC. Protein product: CSARDHGRTDNEQFF.

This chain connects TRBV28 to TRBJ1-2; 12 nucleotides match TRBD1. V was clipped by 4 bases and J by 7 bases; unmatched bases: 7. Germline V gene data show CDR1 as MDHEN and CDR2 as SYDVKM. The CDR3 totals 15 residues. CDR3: CASSWGDRGPVGYTF. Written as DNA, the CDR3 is TGTGCCAGCAGTTGGGGGGACAGGGGGCCGGTTGGCTACACCTTC.

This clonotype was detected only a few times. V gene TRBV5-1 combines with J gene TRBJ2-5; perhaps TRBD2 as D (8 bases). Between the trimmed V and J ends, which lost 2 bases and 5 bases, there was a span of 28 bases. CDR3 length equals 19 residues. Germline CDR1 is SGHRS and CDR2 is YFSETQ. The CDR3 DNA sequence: TGCGCCAGCAGCTTTCAGACAGGGCTTTTAACTAGCGGACGGGAGACCCAGTACTTC. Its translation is CASSFQTGLLTSGRETQYF.

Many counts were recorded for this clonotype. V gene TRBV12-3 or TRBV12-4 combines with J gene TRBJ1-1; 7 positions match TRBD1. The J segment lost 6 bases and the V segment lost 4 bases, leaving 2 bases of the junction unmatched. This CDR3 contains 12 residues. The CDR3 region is CASSSGTAEAFF. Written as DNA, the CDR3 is TGTGCCAGCAGTTCCGGGACAGCTGAAGCTTTCTTT.

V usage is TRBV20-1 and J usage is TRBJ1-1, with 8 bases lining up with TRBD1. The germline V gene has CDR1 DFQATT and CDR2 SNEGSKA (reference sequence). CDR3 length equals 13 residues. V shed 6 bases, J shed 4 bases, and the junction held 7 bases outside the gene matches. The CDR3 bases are TGCAGTGCCCCCGAGACAGGGGTCACTGAAGCTTTCTTT. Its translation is CSAPETGVTEAFF.

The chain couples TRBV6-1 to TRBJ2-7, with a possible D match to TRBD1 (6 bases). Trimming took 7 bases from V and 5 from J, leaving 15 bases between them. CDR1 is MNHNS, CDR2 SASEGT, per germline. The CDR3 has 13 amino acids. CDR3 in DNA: TGTGCCAGCAAGGGGCAGGGGACAAACGAGCAGTACTTC. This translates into CASKGQGTNEQYF.

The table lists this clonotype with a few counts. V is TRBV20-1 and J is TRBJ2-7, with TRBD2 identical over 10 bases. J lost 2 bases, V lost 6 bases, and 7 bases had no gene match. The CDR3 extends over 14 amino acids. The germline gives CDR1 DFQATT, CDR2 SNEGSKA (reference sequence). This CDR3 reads CSAKVAGGPYEQYF. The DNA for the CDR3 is TGCAGTGCAAAGGTAGCGGGGGGCCCCTACGAGCAGTACTTC.

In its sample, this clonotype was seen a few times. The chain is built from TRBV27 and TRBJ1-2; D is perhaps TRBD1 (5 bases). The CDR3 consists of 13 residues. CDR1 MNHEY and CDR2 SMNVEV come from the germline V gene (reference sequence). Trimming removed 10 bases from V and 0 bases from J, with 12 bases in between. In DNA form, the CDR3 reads TGTGCCACCTCTGGGACCGCTAACTATGGCTACACCTTC. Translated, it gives CATSGTANYGYTF.

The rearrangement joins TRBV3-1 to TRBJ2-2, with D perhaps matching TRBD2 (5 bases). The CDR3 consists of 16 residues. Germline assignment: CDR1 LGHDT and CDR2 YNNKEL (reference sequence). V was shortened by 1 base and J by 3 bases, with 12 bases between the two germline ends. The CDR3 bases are TGTGCCAGCAGCCAAGCGTCCACGGACTACACCGGGGAGCTGTTTTTT. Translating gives CASSQASTDYTGELFF.

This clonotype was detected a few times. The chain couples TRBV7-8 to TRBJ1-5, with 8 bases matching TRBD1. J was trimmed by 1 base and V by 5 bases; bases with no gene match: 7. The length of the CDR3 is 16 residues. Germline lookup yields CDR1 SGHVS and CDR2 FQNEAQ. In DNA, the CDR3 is TGTGCCAGCAGCCCATCGGGGACAGGCAGCAATCAGCCCCAGCATTTT. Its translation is CASSPSGTGSNQPQHF.

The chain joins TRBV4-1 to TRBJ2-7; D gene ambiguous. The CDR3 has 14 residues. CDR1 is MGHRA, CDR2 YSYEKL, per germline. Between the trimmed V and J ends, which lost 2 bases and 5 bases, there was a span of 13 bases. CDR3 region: CASSQQVTGDEQYF. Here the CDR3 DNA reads TGCGCCAGCAGCCAACAAGTGACGGGCGACGAGCAGTACTTC.

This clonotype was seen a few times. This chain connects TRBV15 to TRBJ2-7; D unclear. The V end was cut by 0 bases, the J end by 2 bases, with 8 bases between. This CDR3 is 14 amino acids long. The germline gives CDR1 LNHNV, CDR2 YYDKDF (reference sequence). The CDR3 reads CATSRDSHTYEQYF. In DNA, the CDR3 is TGTGCCACCAGCAGAGACTCACATACCTACGAGCAGTACTTC.

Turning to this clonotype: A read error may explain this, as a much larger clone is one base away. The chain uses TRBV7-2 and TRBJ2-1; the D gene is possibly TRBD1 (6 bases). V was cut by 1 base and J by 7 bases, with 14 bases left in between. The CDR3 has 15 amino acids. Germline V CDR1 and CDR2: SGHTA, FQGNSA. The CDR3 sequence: CASSLGGDIGNEQFF. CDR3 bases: TGTGCCAGCAGCTTAGGAGGGGACATAGGTAATGAGCAGTTCTTC.

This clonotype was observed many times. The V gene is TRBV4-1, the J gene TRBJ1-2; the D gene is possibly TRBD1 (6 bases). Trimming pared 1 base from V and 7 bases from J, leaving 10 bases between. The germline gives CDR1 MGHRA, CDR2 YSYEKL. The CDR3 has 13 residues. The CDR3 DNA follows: TGCGCCAGCAGCCAAGTAGGGGGATCTGGCTACACCTTC. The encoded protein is CASSQVGGSGYTF.

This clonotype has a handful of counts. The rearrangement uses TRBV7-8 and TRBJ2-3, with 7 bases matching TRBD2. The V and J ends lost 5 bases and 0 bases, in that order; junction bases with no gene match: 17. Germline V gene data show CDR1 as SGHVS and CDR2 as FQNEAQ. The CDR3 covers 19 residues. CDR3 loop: CASSVLAEFALPSTDTQYF. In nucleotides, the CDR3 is TGTGCCAGCAGCGTTCTAGCGGAGTTCGCTCTTCCTAGCACAGATACGCAGTATTTT.

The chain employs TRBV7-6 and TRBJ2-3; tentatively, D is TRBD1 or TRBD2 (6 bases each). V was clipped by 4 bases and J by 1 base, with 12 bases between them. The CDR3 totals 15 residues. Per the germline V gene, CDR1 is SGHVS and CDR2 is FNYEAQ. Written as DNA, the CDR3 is TGTGCCAGCAGCTCCTACGGGGGCCGCACAGATACGCAGTATTTT. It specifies CASSSYGGRTDTQYF.

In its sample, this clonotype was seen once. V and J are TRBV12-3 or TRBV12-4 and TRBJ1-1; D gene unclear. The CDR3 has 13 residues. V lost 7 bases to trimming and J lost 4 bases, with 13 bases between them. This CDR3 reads CASNGRVVTEAFF. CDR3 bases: TGTGCCAGCAACGGAAGGGTTGTCACTGAAGCTTTCTTT.